This T cell receptor (beta chain) was sequenced in a study of control samples from healthy donors and cancer patients. Generated by immunoSEQ multiplex PCR, the TCRdb table keeps only in-frame clones and is missing some. The sample has about 86,000 clones, roughly 93% seen once. The CDR3 runs to 12 residues. V dropped 1 base and J dropped 2 bases, with 3 bases sitting between them. Germline V gene sequence: CDR1 SGHDN, CDR2 FVKESK. V gene TRBV14 combines with J gene TRBJ2-7; D remains ambiguous. The specimen was blood. The sequence came from a woman aged 30 to 39 in good health. CDR3: CASSQGAYEQYF. The CDR3 region has the DNA TGTGCCAGCAGCCAAGGGGCCTACGAGCAGTACTTC.